The next 25 T cell receptor beta chains were all read from a single sample in a study of blood T cell repertoires in COVID-19 (dated by TCRdb to the early 2020s). To prepare the library, the immunoSEQ multiplex PCR assay was applied. Here the immuneACCESS table is served through TCRdb, limited to in-frame sequences with V and J called. Missing clones are a known gap in these copies; in checked studies unresolved V genes cover under half, and the rest lacks a known reason. This sample comprises approximately 81,000 clones, approximately 90% of them detected only once. The ten largest clones add up to approximately 12% of the sample. Sequenced input: peripheral blood. These receptors came from a man in his sixties or seventies with active or convalescent COVID-19.

V and J are TRBV30 and TRBJ1-2; D is unresolved. The CDR3 runs to 13 residues. Germline-derived CDR1 and CDR2 are GTSNPN and SVGIG (reference sequence). The V and J ends lost 1 base and 9 bases respectively, with 15 bases between them. For the CDR3, the DNA is TGTGCCTGGAGTGCCGGAGGTGGCGGTAGCTACACCTTC. This codes for CAWSAGGGGSYTF.

This clone was recorded only once. The V and J genes are TRBV7-9 and TRBJ1-6; the match to TRBD1 covers 12 bases. The CDR3 loop spans 17 amino acids. Germline assignment: CDR1 SEHNR and CDR2 FQNEAQ (reference sequence). J lost 7 bases, V lost 1 base, and 5 bases had no gene match. The CDR3 DNA reads TGTGCCAGCAGCTTAGGAGGGACAGGGGGCCGGAATTCACCCCTCCACTTT. Translating it yields CASSLGGTGGRNSPLHF.

The chain links TRBV6-2 or TRBV6-3 to TRBJ1-1, with 9 bases lining up with TRBD1. Germline V CDR1 and CDR2: MNHEY, SVGEGT. The V gene end was trimmed by 1 base and the J gene end by 5 bases; junction bases not matched to a gene: 5. The CDR3 covers 15 residues. CDR3 bases: TGTGCCAGCAGTTACTACCGGGACAGGGCAACTGAAGCTTTCTTT. This sequence encodes CASSYYRDRATEAFF.

The chain links TRBV28 to TRBJ2-1, with D possibly TRBD2 on 5 matching bases. Germline V gene lookup returns CDR1 MDHEN and CDR2 SYDVKM. V was trimmed by 8 bases and J by 0 bases, leaving 5 bases between them. CDR3 size: 12 residues. This CDR3 is CASEGSYNEQFF. The CDR3 nucleotides are TGTGCCAGCGAGGGCTCCTACAATGAGCAGTTCTTC.

The chain joins TRBV3-1 (or the pseudogene TRBV3-2) to TRBJ2-5, with 9 bases that match TRBD2. There are 17 residues in the CDR3. Germline values: CDR1 LGHDT, CDR2 YNNKEL (reference sequence). The V segment lost 4 bases and the J segment 2 bases; nucleotides outside the gene matches: 11. In nucleotides, the CDR3 is TGTGCCAGCAGCCCCCACCACGCTAGCGGGAAACAAGAGACCCAGTACTTC. Residues: CASSPHHASGKQETQYF.

The chain carries TRBV5-1 and TRBJ1-6, with TRBD1 matching over 8 bases. The germline V gene encodes CDR1 SGHRS and CDR2 YFSETQ. The CDR3 has 15 residues. V lost 2 bases, J lost 8 bases, and 6 bases stayed unmatched. The CDR3 region has the DNA TGCGCCAGCAGCTTCTCCGGGACAGGTGATTCACCCCTCCACTTT. It encodes CASSFSGTGDSPLHF.

The V gene is TRBV7-2, the J gene TRBJ1-2; TRBD1 might be the D (5 bases). The CDR3 has 13 amino acids. V lost 7 bases and J lost 0, with 9 bases in between. Germline-derived CDR1 and CDR2 are SGHTA and FQGNSA. CDR3 coding DNA: TGTGCCAGCATGGGGGGGGCTAACTATGGCTACACCTTC. Encoded protein: CASMGGANYGYTF.

This clone was observed once. CDR3 loop: CASSITQGLGEQFF. The CDR3 DNA follows: TGTGCCAGCAGCATTACTCAGGGGTTGGGGGAGCAGTTCTTC. The gene calls are TRBV7-2 and TRBJ2-1, with D perhaps matching TRBD1 (6 bases). Germline V lookup: CDR1 SGHTA, CDR2 FQGNSA. The CDR3 has 14 amino acids. V lost 5 bases and J lost 10, with 18 bases in between.

The V call is TRBV5-1, the J call TRBJ2-7; tentatively, D is TRBD1 (7 bases). This CDR3 comprises 15 residues. V lost 5 bases and J 2 bases, leaving 17 bases between the germline ends. Germline assignment: CDR1 SGHRS and CDR2 YFSETQ. CDR3 DNA: TGCGCCAGCAGGGAGGGACAGAGTCATGCCTACGAGCAGTACTTC. This encodes CASREGQSHAYEQYF.

This clone was counted a single time. V gene TRBV19 combines with J gene TRBJ2-4, with 7 bases fitting TRBD2. CDR1 is LNHDA, CDR2 SQIVND, per germline (reference sequence). V shed 5 bases and J 0 bases; nucleotides not matched to a gene: 7. The CDR3 covers 16 residues. In nucleotides, the CDR3 is TGTGCCAGTAGTCAGGGCGGGGGACTAGCCAAAAACATTCAGTACTTC. Amino acid sequence: CASSQGGGLAKNIQYF.

The V gene is TRBV19, the J gene TRBJ2-3, with D possibly matching TRBD2 (5 bases). The CDR3 covers 15 residues. Per the germline V gene, CDR1 is LNHDA and CDR2 is SQIVND (reference sequence). Between the trimmed V and J ends, which lost 4 bases and 4 bases, there was a span of 15 bases. The CDR3 bases are TGTGCCAGTAGTACTTCTGGCGGGTTCGCAGATACGCAGTATTTT. Its translation is CASSTSGGFADTQYF. The full variable domain, completed using reference TRBV19 and TRBJ2-3, is DGGITQSPKYLFRKEGQNVTLSCEQNLNHDAMYWYRQDPGQGLRLIYYSQIVNDFQKGDIAEGYSVSREKKESFPLTVTSAQKNPTAFYLCASSTSGGFADTQYFGPGTRLTVL.

This rearrangement joins TRBV3-1 (or the pseudogene TRBV3-2) to TRBJ1-3, with TRBD1 identical over 7 bases. V gave up 3 bases and J gave up 4 bases; unmatched junction bases: 3. Germline values: CDR1 LGHDT, CDR2 YNNKEL (reference sequence). The CDR3 sequence is 14 residues long. CDR3 amino acids: CASSHGTAGNTIYF. DNA of the CDR3: TGTGCCAGCAGCCATGGGACAGCAGGAAACACCATATATTTT.

This rearrangement joins TRBV9 to TRBJ2-7, with a tentative D call TRBD2 (6 bases). The CDR3 totals 14 residues. Germline V gives CDR1 SGDLS, CDR2 YYNGEE. Trimming left V 0 bases short and J 4 bases short, with 11 bases between. The CDR3 spells CASSVGRGAYEQYF. In DNA form, the CDR3 reads TGTGCCAGCAGCGTAGGGAGGGGCGCGTACGAGCAGTACTTC.

The chain recombines TRBV7-2 with TRBJ1-1; D ambiguous. This CDR3 is 13 amino acids long. Between the trimmed V and J ends, which lost 5 bases and 1 base, there was a span of 8 bases. Germline-derived CDR1 and CDR2 are SGHTA and FQGNSA. Here the CDR3 DNA reads TGTGCCAGCAGCCCGGGGAGGAACACTGAAGCTTTCTTT. Residues: CASSPGRNTEAFF.

The chain uses TRBV10-2 and TRBJ1-2, with D possibly matching TRBD1 (6 bases). Germline V lookup: CDR1 WSHSY, CDR2 SAAADI. Trimming took 7 bases from V and 7 from J, leaving 19 bases between them. The CDR3 is 14 amino acids. The DNA for the CDR3 is TGCGCCAGCATGAACGGACAGAGGTCAAGTGGCTACACCTTC. Translation gives CASMNGQRSSGYTF.

This chain connects TRBV7-9 to TRBJ2-5; 9 nucleotides align to TRBD1. V trimming: 1 base; J trimming: 1 base; junction bases outside the gene matches: 4. CDR3 length: 16 amino acids. CDR1 is SEHNR, CDR2 FQNEAQ, per germline (reference sequence). In DNA, the CDR3 is TGTGCCAGCAGCTTAGGACAGGGGGGATTCCAAGAGACCCAGTACTTC. Translated: CASSLGQGGFQETQYF.

V gene TRBV5-1 combines with J gene TRBJ2-7; D unclear. Trimming pared 4 bases from V and 2 bases from J, leaving 13 bases between. Germline V gene lookup returns CDR1 SGHRS and CDR2 YFSETQ. This CDR3 spans 14 amino acids. The CDR3 nucleotides read TGCGCCAGCAGCCCCGGCCAGGTCGCCTACGAGCAGTACTTC. Its protein product is CASSPGQVAYEQYF.

This clone came up once. V usage is TRBV4-2 and J usage is TRBJ1-2; TRBD1 matches at 9 bases. Germline V gives CDR1 LGHNA, CDR2 YNFKEQ. CDR3 size: 16 residues. Germline trimming cut 4 bases from V and 7 bases from J; bases unmatched to any gene: 13. This CDR3 reads CASSPGDRDGNGGYTF. DNA of the CDR3: TGTGCCAGCAGCCCGGGGGACAGGGACGGTAATGGTGGCTACACCTTC.

This chain joins TRBV4-3 and TRBJ1-2; D not certain. From germline, CDR1 is LGHNA and CDR2 YSLEER. V was cut by 1 base and J by 2 bases, with 20 bases left in between. CDR3 length equals 18 residues. CDR3 sequence (DNA): TGCGCCAGCAGCCAAGTTTTTAAGCTCGGGGTCGCCAACTATGGCTACACCTTC. This codes for CASSQVFKLGVANYGYTF.

V gene TRBV4-1 combines with J gene TRBJ2-5; TRBD2 matches 7 bases. This CDR3 region has 16 residues. From germline, CDR1 is MGHRA and CDR2 YSYEKL. With V trimmed by 0 bases and J by 5 bases, 9 bases remained unmatched. Here the CDR3 reads CASSQESQLARETQYF. The DNA for the CDR3 is TGCGCCAGCAGCCAAGAAAGTCAACTAGCGCGGGAGACCCAGTACTTC.

V usage is TRBV19 and J usage is TRBJ1-5; D is uncertain. CDR1 and CDR2 (germline): LNHDA, SQIVND (reference sequence). The CDR3 runs to 15 residues. Trimming took off 2 bases at V and 2 bases at J, with 10 bases between the two ends. This CDR3 reads CASSIHGMGNQPQHF. CDR3 in DNA: TGTGCCAGTAGTATACACGGGATGGGCAATCAGCCCCAGCATTTT.

The V and J genes are TRBV19 and TRBJ1-6; D perhaps matches TRBD1 (6 bases). The CDR3 consists of 14 residues. Trimming stripped 8 bases from V and 5 bases from J, with 13 bases between. Germline assignment: CDR1 LNHDA and CDR2 SQIVND (reference sequence). The CDR3 DNA is TGTGCCAGTGGAACAGGGTTAGATAATTCACCCCTCCACTTT. This encodes CASGTGLDNSPLHF.

The gene calls are TRBV7-2 and TRBJ1-1; the D is unclear. The CDR3 sequence is 15 residues long. Trimming removed 0 bases from V and 4 bases from J, with 12 bases in between. CDR1 and CDR2 from the germline V gene are SGHTA and FQGNSA. CDR3 sequence (DNA): TGTGCCAGCAGCTTAGCGGCGAGGGCCCCCACTGAAGCTTTCTTT. Its protein product is CASSLAARAPTEAFF.

The rearrangement joins TRBV15 to TRBJ1-5, with D possibly TRBD1 on 6 matching bases. Trimming shortened V by 7 bases and J by 4 bases, and 17 bases separated the two germline ends. This CDR3 comprises 15 residues. Germline CDR1 LNHNV, CDR2 YYDKDF (reference sequence). Written as DNA, the CDR3 is TGTGCCACCACTCCCGAGGGGGGGGGAAATCAGCCCCAGCATTTT. This translates into CATTPEGGGNQPQHF.

The V gene is TRBV2, the J gene TRBJ1-6; TRBD1 matches at 8 bases. The CDR3 sequence is 15 residues long. The V gene's germline CDR1 is SNHLY and CDR2 FYNNEI. Germline trimming cut 2 bases from V and 6 bases from J; bases unmatched to any gene: 3. The DNA for the CDR3 is TGTGCCAGCAGTGAACGGGGACAGGCTAATTCACCCCTCCACTTT. Encoded protein: CASSERGQANSPLHF. Full variable domain (missing parts from reference TRBV2 and TRBJ1-6): EPEVTQTPSHQVTQMGQEVILRCVPISNHLYFYWYRQILGQKVEFLVSFYNNEISEKSEIFDDQFSVERPDGSNFTLKIRSTKLEDSAMYFCASSERGQANSPLHFGNGTRLTVT.